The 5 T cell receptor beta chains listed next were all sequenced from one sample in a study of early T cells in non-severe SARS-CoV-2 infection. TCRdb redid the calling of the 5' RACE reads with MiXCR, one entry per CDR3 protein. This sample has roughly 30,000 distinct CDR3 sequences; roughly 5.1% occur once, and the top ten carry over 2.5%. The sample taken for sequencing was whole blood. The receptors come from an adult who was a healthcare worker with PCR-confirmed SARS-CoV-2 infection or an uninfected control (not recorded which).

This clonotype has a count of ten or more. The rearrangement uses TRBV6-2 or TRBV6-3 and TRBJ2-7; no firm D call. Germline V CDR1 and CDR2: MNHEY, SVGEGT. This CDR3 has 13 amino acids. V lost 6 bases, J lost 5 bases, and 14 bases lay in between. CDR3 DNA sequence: TGTGCCAGCAGCTACCCCCCGGTCCACGAGCAGTACTTC. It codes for CASSYPPVHEQYF.

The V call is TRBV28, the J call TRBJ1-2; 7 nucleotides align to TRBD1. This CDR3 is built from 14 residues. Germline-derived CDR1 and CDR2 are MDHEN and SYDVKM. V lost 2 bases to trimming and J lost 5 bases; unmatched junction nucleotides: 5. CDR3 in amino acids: CASSLVGTEYGYTF. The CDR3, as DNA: TGTGCCAGCAGTTTAGTAGGGACAGAGTATGGCTACACCTTC.

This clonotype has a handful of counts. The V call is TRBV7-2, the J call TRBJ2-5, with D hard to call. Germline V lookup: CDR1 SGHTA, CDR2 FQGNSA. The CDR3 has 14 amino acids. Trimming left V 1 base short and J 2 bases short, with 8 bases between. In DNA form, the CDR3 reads TGTGCCAGCAGCTTAGTGGCACCGCAAGAGACCCAGTACTTC. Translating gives CASSLVAPQETQYF.

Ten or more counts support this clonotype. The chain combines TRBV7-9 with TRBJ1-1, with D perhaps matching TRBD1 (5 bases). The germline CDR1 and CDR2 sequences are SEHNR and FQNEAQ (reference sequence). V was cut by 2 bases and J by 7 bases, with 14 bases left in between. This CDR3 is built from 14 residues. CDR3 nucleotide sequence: TGTGCCAGCAGCTTATCCCTCGACAGATTTGAAGCTTTCTTT. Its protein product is CASSLSLDRFEAFF.

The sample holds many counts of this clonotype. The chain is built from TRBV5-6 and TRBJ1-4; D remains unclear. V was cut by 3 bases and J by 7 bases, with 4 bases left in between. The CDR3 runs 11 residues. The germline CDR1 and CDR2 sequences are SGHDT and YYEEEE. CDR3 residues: CASSWSEKLFF. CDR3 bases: TGTGCCAGCAGCTGGAGTGAAAAACTGTTTTTT.